Described below is a single TCR beta chain sequence and its context. Antigen specificity is unknown. The V gene's germline CDR1 is SGHTS and CDR2 YDEGEE. V lost 2 bases and J lost 0, with 9 bases in between. There are 15 residues in the CDR3. TCRdb's table, derived via immunoSEQ multiplex PCR, lists solely in-frame clones and lacks some. The sample consists of about 160,000 clones, about 90% of them appearing once. The sample belongs to a study of T cell responses to AZD1222 COVID-19 vaccine. About the study: Analyses pooled second doses at about 4 or about 12 weeks. General study points: An increase in Spike-specific TCR breadth and depth was observed after two AZD1222 doses. Seropositive status at baseline applied to only five or six AZD1222 recipients. The donor cohort was predominantly white British with a female majority, and clonal diversity may have been underestimated.

This specimen was peripheral blood, taken on day 0 of AZD1222 vaccination. The rearrangement uses TRBV5-8 and TRBJ1-3, with TRBD1 as a possible D gene (5 bases). The receptor was derived from an adult in good health. The CDR3 DNA is TGTGCCAGCAGCTTAAGGGGAGCCTCTGGAAACACCATATATTTT. It codes for CASSLRGASGNTIYF.